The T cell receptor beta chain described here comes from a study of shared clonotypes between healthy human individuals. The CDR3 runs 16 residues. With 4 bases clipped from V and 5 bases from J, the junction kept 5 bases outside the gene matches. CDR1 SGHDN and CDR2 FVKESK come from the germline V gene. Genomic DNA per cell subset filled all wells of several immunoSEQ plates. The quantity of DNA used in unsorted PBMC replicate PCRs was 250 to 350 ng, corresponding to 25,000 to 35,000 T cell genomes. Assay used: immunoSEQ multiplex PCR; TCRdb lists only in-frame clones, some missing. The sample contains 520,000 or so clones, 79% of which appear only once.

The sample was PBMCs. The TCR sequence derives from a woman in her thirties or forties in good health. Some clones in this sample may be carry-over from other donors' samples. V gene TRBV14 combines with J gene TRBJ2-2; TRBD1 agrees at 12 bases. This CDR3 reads CASSPGTGGATGELFF. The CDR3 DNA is TGTGCCAGCAGCCCCGGGACAGGGGGCGCGACCGGGGAGCTGTTTTTT.